The TCR beta chain under discussion was sequenced for a study of cytomegalovirus exposure and HLA in healthy donors. Concerning this clone itself: Its antigen is not identified.

The PCR had 60 Vbeta and 13 Jbeta primers. Clones were sequenced by immunoSEQ multiplex PCR, and TCRdb holds only the in-frame ones, with some missing. Here the sample spans about 140,000 clones, approximately 80% being singletons. Regarding the study as a whole: Association with HLA alleles at 0.05 false discovery rate was found for 16,951 TCR beta sequences in a later analysis. Common viral pathogens (according to a later analysis) appeared linked to several of the most significant clusters. Confirmation in vitro established that a few CMV-associated chains were specific for CMV antigens.

V lost 7 bases and J lost 4, with 16 bases in between. This CDR3 has 14 residues. Germline lookup yields CDR1 MNHNS and CDR2 SASEGT. Sequencing was done on a sample of PBMCs. This receptor was taken from a woman aged 50 to 60 in good health and CMV-seropositive. The chain couples TRBV6-1 to TRBJ1-2; no definite D call. The CDR3 is CASTQNLGFYGYTF. CDR3 DNA: TGTGCCAGCACCCAAAACCTTGGCTTCTATGGCTACACCTTC.